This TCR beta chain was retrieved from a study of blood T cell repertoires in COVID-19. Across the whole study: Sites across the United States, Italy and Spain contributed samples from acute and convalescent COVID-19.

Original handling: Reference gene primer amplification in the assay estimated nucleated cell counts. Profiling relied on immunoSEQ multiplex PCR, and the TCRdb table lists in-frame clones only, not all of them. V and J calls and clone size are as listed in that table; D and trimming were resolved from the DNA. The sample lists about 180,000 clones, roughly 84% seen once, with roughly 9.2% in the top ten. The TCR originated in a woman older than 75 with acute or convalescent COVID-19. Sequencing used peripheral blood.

CDR3 in DNA: TGTGCCAGCAGCCCACCTAGGACAGGGGGCCTTAGCACCGGGGAGCTGTTTTTT. It translates to CASSPPRTGGLSTGELFF. V is TRBV7-9 and J is TRBJ2-2; 11 positions match TRBD1. V shed 5 bases, J shed 4 bases, and the junction held 12 bases outside the gene matches. The CDR3 covers 18 residues. Germline-derived CDR1 and CDR2 are SEHNR and FQNEAQ (reference sequence).